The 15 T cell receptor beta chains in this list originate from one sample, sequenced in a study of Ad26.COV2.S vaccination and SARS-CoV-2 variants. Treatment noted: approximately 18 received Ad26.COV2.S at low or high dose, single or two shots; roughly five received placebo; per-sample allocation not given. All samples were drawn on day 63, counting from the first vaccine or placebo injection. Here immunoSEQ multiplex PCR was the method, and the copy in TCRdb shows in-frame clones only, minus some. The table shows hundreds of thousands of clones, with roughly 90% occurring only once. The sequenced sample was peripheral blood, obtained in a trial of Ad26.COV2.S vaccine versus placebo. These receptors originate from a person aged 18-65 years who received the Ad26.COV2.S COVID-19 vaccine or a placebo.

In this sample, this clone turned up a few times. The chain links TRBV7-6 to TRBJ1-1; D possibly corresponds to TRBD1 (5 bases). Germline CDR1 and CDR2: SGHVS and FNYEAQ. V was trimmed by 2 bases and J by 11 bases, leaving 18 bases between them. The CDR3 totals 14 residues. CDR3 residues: CASSLSNAAGVAFF. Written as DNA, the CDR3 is TGTGCCAGCAGCTTAAGCAACGCCGCGGGGGTGGCTTTCTTT.

CDR3 bases: TGTGCCAGCAGCTTGGGGCTCTCAAGGTACGAGCAGTACTTC. Protein product: CASSLGLSRYEQYF. The genes are TRBV13 and TRBJ2-7; D might be TRBD1 (5 bases). There are 14 residues in the CDR3. Germline V CDR1 and CDR2: PRHDT, FYEKMQ (reference sequence). V was clipped by 3 bases and J by 4 bases, with 13 bases between them.

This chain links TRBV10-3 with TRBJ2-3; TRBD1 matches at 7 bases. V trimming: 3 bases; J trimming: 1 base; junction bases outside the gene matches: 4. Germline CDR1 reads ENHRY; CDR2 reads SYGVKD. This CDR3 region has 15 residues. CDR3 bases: TGTGCCATCAGTGAAGGGCAGGGGGGCACAGATACGCAGTATTTT. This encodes CAISEGQGGTDTQYF.

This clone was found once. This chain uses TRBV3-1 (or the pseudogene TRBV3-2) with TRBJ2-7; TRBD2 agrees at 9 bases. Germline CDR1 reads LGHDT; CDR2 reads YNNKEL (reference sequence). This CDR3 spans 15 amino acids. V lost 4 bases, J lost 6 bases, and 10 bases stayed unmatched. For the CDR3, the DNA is TGTGCCAGCAGCCTTACGCGGGAGGGCCAGGGCGAGCAGTACTTC. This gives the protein CASSLTREGQGEQYF.

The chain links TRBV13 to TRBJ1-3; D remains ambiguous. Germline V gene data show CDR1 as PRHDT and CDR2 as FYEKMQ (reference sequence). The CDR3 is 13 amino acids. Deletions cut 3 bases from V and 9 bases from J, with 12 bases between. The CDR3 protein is CASSLTAGLTIYF. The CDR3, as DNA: TGTGCCAGCAGCTTGACGGCCGGACTCACCATATATTTT.

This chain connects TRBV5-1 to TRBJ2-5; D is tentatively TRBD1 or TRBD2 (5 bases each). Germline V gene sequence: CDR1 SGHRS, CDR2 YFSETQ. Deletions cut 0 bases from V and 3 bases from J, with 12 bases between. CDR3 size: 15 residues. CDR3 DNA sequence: TGCGCCAGCAGCTTGGCCCCGGGACGCAAAGAGACCCAGTACTTC. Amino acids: CASSLAPGRKETQYF.

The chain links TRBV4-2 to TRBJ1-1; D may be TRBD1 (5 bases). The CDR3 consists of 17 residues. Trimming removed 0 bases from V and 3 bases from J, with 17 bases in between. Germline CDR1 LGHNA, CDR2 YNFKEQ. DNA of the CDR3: TGTGCCAGCAGCCAAGATCAGGACACCACCTCCTACACTGAAGCTTTCTTT. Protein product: CASSQDQDTTSYTEAFF.

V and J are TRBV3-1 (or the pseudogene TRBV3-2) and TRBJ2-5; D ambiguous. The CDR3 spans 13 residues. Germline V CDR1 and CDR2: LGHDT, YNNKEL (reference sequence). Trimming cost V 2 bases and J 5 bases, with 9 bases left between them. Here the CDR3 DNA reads TGTGCCAGCAGCCAACCGGTTTTCGAGACCCAGTACTTC. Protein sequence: CASSQPVFETQYF.

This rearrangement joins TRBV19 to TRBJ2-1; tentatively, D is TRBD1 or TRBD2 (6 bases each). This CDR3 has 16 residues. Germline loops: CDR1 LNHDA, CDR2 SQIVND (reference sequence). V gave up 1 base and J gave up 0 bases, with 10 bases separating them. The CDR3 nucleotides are TGTGCCAGTAGTATAGCGGGGGCCTTCTCCTACAATGAGCAGTTCTTC. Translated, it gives CASSIAGAFSYNEQFF.

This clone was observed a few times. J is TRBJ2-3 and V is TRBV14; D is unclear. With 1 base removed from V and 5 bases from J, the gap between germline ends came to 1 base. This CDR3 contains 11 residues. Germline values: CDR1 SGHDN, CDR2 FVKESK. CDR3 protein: CASSQGDTQYF. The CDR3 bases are TGTGCCAGCAGCCAAGGAGATACGCAGTATTTT.

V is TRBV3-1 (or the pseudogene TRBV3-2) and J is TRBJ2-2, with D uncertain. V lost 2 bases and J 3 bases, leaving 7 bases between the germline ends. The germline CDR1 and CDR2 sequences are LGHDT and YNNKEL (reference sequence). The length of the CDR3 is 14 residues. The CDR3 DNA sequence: TGTGCCAGCAGCCAACTAGATGACACCGGGGAGCTGTTTTTT. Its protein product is CASSQLDDTGELFF.

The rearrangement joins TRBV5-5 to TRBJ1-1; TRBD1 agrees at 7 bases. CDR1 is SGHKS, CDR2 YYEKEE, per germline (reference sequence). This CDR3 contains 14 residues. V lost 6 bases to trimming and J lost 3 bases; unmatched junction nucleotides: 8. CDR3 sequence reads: CASTFTGTDTEAFF. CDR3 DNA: TGTGCCAGCACTTTCACCGGGACAGACACTGAAGCTTTCTTT.

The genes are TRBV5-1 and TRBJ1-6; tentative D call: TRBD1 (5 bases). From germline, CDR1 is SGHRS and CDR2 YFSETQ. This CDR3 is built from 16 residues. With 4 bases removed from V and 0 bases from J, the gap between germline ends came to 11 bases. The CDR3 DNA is TGCGCCAGCAGCCCAGGCGGGGGCTCCTATAATTCACCCCTCCACTTT. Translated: CASSPGGGSYNSPLHF. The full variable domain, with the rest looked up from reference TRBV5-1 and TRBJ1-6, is KAGVTQTPRYLIKTRGQQVTLSCSPISGHRSVSWYQQTPGQGLQFLFEYFSETQRNKGNFPGRFSGRQFSNSRSEMNVSTLELGDSALYLCASSPGGGSYNSPLHFGNGTRLTVT.

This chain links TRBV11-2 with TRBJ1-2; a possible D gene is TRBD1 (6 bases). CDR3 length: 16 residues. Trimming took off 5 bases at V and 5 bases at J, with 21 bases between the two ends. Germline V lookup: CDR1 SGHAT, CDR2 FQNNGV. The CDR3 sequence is CASSQRQAGGVYGYTF. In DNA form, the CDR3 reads TGTGCCAGCAGCCAACGACAGGCTGGGGGCGTTTATGGCTACACCTTC.

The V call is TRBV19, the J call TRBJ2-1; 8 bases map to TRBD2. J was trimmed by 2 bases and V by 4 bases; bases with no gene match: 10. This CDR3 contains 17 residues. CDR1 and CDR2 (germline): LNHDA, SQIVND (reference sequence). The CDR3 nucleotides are TGTGCCAGTAGTAGCTCAACTAGCGGAGCAACCTACAATGAGCAGTTCTTC. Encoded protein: CASSSSTSGATYNEQFF.